This TCR beta chain was recorded in a study of control samples from healthy donors and cancer patients (dated by TCRdb to 2020 to 2021). V and J lose 8 bases and 5 bases, and a span of 15 bases separates them. Its CDR3 holds 14 amino acids, cysteine through phenylalanine. Only the CDR3 portion is preserved as DNA: 42 bases, with reading frame beginning at the first base. The germline V gene (reference sequence) sets CDR1 to MNHEY and CDR2 to SMNVEV. Comment on this clone: There is no known antigen for this receptor. It has no much larger one-base neighbor in the sample; base qualities were not kept.

Library construction relied on the immunoSEQ multiplex PCR assay. TCRdb provides this immuneACCESS table in a form limited to in-frame rearrangements. Some clones are lacking; in checked studies, under half of them reflect an unresolved V gene, and why the rest are absent is not known. This sample gives approximately 89,000 clones in total; around 87% of them show up just once. Over 15% of the sample rests with the top ten. The receptor was derived from a man in his fifties in good health. In this chain, TRBV27 is recombined with TRBJ2-2; the D gene lacks a confident call. Material: blood. The CDR3 loop reads CASRPLDETGELFF. The nucleotides are TGTGCCAGCCGCCCTCTCGATGAAACCGGGGAGCTGTTTTTT.